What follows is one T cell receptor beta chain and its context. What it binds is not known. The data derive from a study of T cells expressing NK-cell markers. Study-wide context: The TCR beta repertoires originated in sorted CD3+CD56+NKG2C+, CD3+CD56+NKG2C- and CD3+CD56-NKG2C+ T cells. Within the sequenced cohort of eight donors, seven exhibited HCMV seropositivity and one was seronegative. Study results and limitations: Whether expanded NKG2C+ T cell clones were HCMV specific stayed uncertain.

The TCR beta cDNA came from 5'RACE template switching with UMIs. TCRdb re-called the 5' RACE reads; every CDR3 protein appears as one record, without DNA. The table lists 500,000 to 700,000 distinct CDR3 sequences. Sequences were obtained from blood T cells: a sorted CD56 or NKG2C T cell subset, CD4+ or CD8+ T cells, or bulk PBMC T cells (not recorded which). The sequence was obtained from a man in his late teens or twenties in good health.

Here the CDR3 reads CASSEQGRDQPQHF. This chain connects TRBV5-1 to TRBJ1-5; TCRdb picks TRBD1, but there is no DNA to check that call. Germline V CDR1 and CDR2: SGHRS, YFSETQ. CDR3 length: 14 amino acids.